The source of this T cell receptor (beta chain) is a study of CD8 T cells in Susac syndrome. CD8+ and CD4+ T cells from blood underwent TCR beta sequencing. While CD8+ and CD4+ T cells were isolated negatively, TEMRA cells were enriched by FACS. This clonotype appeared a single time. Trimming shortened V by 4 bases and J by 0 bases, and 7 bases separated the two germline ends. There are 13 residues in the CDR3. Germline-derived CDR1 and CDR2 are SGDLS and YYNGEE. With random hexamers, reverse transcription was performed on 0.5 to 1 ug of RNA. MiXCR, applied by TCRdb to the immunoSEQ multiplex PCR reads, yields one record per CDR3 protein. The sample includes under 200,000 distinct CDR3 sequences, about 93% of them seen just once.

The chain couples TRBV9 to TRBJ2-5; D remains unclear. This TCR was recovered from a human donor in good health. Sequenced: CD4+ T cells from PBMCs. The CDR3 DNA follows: TGTGCCAGCAGCCCGTCCCACCAAGAGACCCAGTACTTC. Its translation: CASSPSHQETQYF.